The TCR beta chain described here comes from a study of shared clonotypes between healthy human individuals. Sequenced by immunoSEQ multiplex PCR; TCRdb stores in-frame clones only, minus some. The sample includes some 2.1 million clones, about 95% seen only once; the top ten take around 1.1%. The naive CD8 subset, CD45RO-negative cells positively selected for CCR7, excluded terminally differentiated effector memory CD45RA+ cells. A word on this clone: This sample includes further DNA sequences coding for the same CDR3.

The CDR3 has 14 amino acids. Trimming shortened V by 0 bases and J by 2 bases, and 8 bases separated the two germline ends. Germline V lookup: CDR1 SGHRS, CDR2 YFSETQ. The origin of this receptor is a man aged 18-30 years in good health. Sequencing was done on a sample of naive CD8+ T cells sorted from blood. V is TRBV5-1 and J is TRBJ2-5; D is ambiguous. The DNA for the CDR3 is TGCGCCAGCAGCTTGGGAGGCGGTCAAGAGACCCAGTACTTC. Residues: CASSLGGGQETQYF.